These 9 T cell receptor beta chains were all obtained from the same sample, sequenced in a study of T cells in Graves' hyperthyroidism and ophthalmopathy. Amplified TCR beta CDR3 regions came from RNA transcripts. HTBI primers were the set used in a first-round RT-PCR of the TCR CDR3. MiXCR, applied by TCRdb to the multiplex PCR reads, yields one record per CDR3 protein. The sample contains about 210,000 distinct CDR3 sequences, more than 15% of which appear only once. Sequenced: blood. The receptors originated from a man aged 45 to 65 with Graves' hyperthyroidism.

The chain employs TRBV27 and TRBJ2-3, with 10 bases lining up with TRBD2. This CDR3 contains 15 residues. Germline assignment: CDR1 MNHEY and CDR2 SMNVEV (reference sequence). With 7 bases clipped from V and 5 bases from J, the junction kept 9 bases outside the gene matches. The DNA for the CDR3 is TGTGCCAGCACCAGGACTAGCGGCCAGGGAGATACGCAGTATTTT. Translating it yields CASTRTSGQGDTQYF.

The chain combines TRBV20-1 with TRBJ2-7; 8 bases are shared with TRBD2. Germline V gene lookup returns CDR1 DFQATT and CDR2 SNEGSKA (reference sequence). Losses at the gene ends were 7 bases for V and 7 bases for J; bases not matched to a gene: 12. The CDR3 consists of 13 residues. The CDR3 sequence: CSGVSGRTLEQYF. Here the CDR3 DNA reads TGCAGTGGGGTGAGCGGGAGAACCTTAGAGCAGTACTTC.

Ten or more counts support this clonotype. V is TRBV2 and J is TRBJ2-5; tentatively, D is TRBD2 (5 bases). This CDR3 is 14 amino acids long. Trimming left V 5 bases short and J 2 bases short, with 12 bases between. From germline, CDR1 is SNHLY and CDR2 FYNNEI. The CDR3 DNA reads TGTGCCAGCAGTAGGGAGCGGCAACAAGAGACCCAGTACTTC. As protein: CASSRERQQETQYF.

With respect to this clonotype: The germline gene is not matched at one end of the junction; a read error may be the cause. The chain carries TRBV27 and TRBJ1-2; D may be TRBD1 (6 bases). Germline CDR1 is MNHEY and CDR2 is SMNVEV (reference sequence). The CDR3 loop spans 16 amino acids. The chain's CDR3 is CASGLSSQGWYRGYTF. The CDR3 region has the DNA TGTGCCAGCGGTTTATCGAGCCAGGGGTGGTACCGTGGCTACACCTTC.

This clonotype was detected many times. The chain has TRBV30 and TRBJ1-1; D might be TRBD1 (5 bases). Germline V gene data show CDR1 as GTSNPN and CDR2 as SVGIG (reference sequence). V was shortened by 0 bases and J by 9 bases, with 17 bases between the two germline ends. The CDR3 loop spans 14 amino acids. The CDR3 DNA follows: TGTGCCTGGAGTGTACAGGCAGGAGAAGGGCAAGCTTTCTTT. Amino acid sequence: CAWSVQAGEGQAFF. Looking up the rest from reference TRBV30 and TRBJ1-1 gives the full variable domain: SQTIHQWPATLVQPVGSPLSLECTVEGTSNPNLYWYRQAAGRGLQLLFYSVGIGQISSEVPQNLSASRPQDRQFILSSKKLLLSDSGFYLCAWSVQAGEGQAFFGQGTRLTVV.

About this clonotype itself: This could be a read error, since a much larger clone is one nucleotide away. The J gene is TRBJ2-7, the V gene TRBV7-2; 8 bases match TRBD1. The length of the CDR3 is 14 residues. In germline, CDR1 is SGHTA, CDR2 FQGNSA. For the CDR3, the DNA is TGTGCCAGCAGTCGATCCGGGACAGGCTACGAGCAGCACTTC. This translates into CASSRSGTGYEQHF.

The rearrangement joins TRBV5-1 to TRBJ2-3, with TRBD2 identical over 7 bases. CDR3 length equals 17 residues. Losses at the gene ends were 0 bases for V and 4 bases for J; bases not matched to a gene: 11. Germline V gene lookup returns CDR1 SGHRS and CDR2 YFSETQ. The CDR3 region has the DNA TGCGCCAGCAGCTTGGCCAAAGGAGCGGGAAGGTCAGATACGCAGTATTTT. Its protein product is CASSLAKGAGRSDTQYF.

A note on this clonotype: Being one base from a much bigger clone, this may be a read error. The CDR3 DNA sequence: TGCAGTGCTAGTTATAACGGCCAAGAGACCCAGTACTTC. This codes for CSASYNGQETQYF. This chain joins TRBV20-1 and TRBJ2-5; D remains ambiguous. The CDR3 covers 13 residues. Germline V gene sequence: CDR1 DFQATT, CDR2 SNEGSKA (reference sequence). V lost 3 bases, J lost 1 base, and 9 bases lay in between.

The chain has TRBV20-1 and TRBJ2-1, with D possibly matching TRBD1 (6 bases). This CDR3 is 18 amino acids long. V lost 0 bases and J lost 0, with 18 bases in between. Germline CDR1 is DFQATT and CDR2 is SNEGSKA (reference sequence). CDR3 loop: CSARDYRPRGGSYNEQFF. CDR3 sequence (DNA): TGCAGTGCTAGAGATTACCGACCCAGGGGTGGCTCCTACAATGAGCAGTTCTTC.